This TCR beta chain was sequenced in a study of OX40 agonist ivuxolimab in advanced cancers. Study overall: Patients were roughly 83% male with ages about 23 to 79, mean about 54.

The protocol was immunoSEQ multiplex PCR, while the TCRdb copy is restricted to in-frame clones and leaves out a portion. Of more than 80,000 clones detected, roughly nine tenths appear once; the ten largest clones hold 1.5% to 2%. As for this clone: The antigen remains undetermined.

Study-wide results and limits: Within 6 weeks, CD4+ and CD8+ blood T cells expanded clonally at 0.1 to 3.0 mg/kg.

The trim removed 6 bases at V and 5 bases at J, leaving 15 bases unmatched. The CDR3 loop spans 16 amino acids. Germline assignment: CDR1 MDHEN and CDR2 SYDVKM. The genes are TRBV28 and TRBJ2-5, with TRBD1 identical over 7 bases. This receptor was obtained from an adult with an advanced solid tumor such as melanoma, head and neck, liver or kidney cancer. This specimen was CD4+ or CD8+ T cells sorted from blood, taken in a trial of the OX40 agonist ivuxolimab. The CDR3 nucleotides are TGTGCCAGCAGCCTCTCCCCCACAGGGGTCGGCGAGACCCAGTACTTC. Protein sequence: CASSLSPTGVGETQYF.